This entry is about one T cell receptor (beta chain). The antigen is unknown. These data belong to a study of T-cell memory formation after mild COVID-19. Study summary: Clusters were largely donor specific.

Study-wide results and caveats: Clones contracting across day 15 to 85 had a balanced CD4/CD8 profile; later expanding clones leaned CD4+. What remained unconfirmed was the SARS-CoV-2 specificity of second-wave clones peaking on day 37.

TCRdb processed the 5' RACE reads anew with MiXCR; each CDR3 protein has one entry. The table has about 400,000 distinct CDR3 sequences, roughly 14% seen once. The sequencing input was PBMCs or a T cell subset sorted from them (not recorded which). This TCR derives from a man aged 18 to 29 who had mild COVID-19 (a few samples of this study predate the infection). Cell type and time point are not known.

CDR3 protein: CASSQTDGPSQKLFF. The DNA of the CDR3 is TGTGCCAGCAGCCAAACAGACGGTCCTAGCCAAAAACTGTTTTTT. The chain joins TRBV4-2 to TRBJ1-4, with D unclear. CDR1 and CDR2 from the germline V gene are LGHNA and YNFKEQ. The CDR3 contains 15 residues. V was pared by 2 bases and J by 9 bases, with 16 bases between.